Listed here are 20 T cell receptor beta chains from one sample, sequenced in a study of a mutant IDH1 vaccine in newly diagnosed glioma. Regarding time point: baseline, week 1 (first vaccination visit). Specified treatment: pre-vaccination baseline after standard-of-care therapy. Only in-frame clones appear in the TCRdb table, and some are missing; sequencing was by immunoSEQ multiplex PCR. This sample has roughly 38,000 clones, with roughly three quarters found just once. The source was PBMCs, collected from a glioma patient treated with radiotherapy, temozolomide or both. These receptors were taken from a middle-aged man with glioma. Some clones in this sample may be carry-over from other donors' samples.

V is TRBV19 and J is TRBJ2-4; no firm D call. V lost 1 base to trimming and J lost 4 bases, with 8 bases between them. Germline V gene data show CDR1 as LNHDA and CDR2 as SQIVND (reference sequence). The CDR3 sequence is 14 residues long. The CDR3 reads CASSIGTAKNIQYF. The CDR3 DNA reads as TGTGCCAGTAGTATAGGGACGGCAAAAAACATTCAGTACTTC.

This clone was seen a single time. The sample holds other DNA sequences that translate to the same CDR3. This chain links TRBV11-2 with TRBJ2-3; no firm D call. The CDR3 totals 16 residues. Trimming took off 5 bases at V and 2 bases at J, with 17 bases between the two ends. CDR1 and CDR2 (germline): SGHAT, FQNNGV. CDR3 DNA sequence: TGTGCCAGCAGCCCCCTCGGTGGTCCCAACACAGATACGCAGTATTTT. Translated: CASSPLGGPNTDTQYF.

The chain recombines TRBV7-9 with TRBJ1-2; no clear D. The V and J ends lost 6 bases and 10 bases respectively, with 15 bases between them. The CDR3 contains 12 residues. Germline CDR1 reads SEHNR; CDR2 reads FQNEAQ (reference sequence). The CDR3 nucleotides read TGTGCCAGCAGTCTTACATCTGGACTCTACACCTTC. It encodes CASSLTSGLYTF.

The J gene is TRBJ1-1, the V gene TRBV5-1, with 11 bases fitting TRBD1. This CDR3 contains 14 residues. The V and J ends lost 4 bases and 8 bases, in that order; junction bases with no gene match: 7. Germline-derived CDR1 and CDR2 are SGHRS and YFSETQ. The CDR3 region has the DNA TGCGCCAGCAGCCTTCCGGGACAGGGGGGAGAAGCTTTCTTT. Protein: CASSLPGQGGEAFF.

The chain combines TRBV2 with TRBJ2-2; TRBD2 matches at 8 bases. Germline V CDR1 and CDR2: SNHLY, FYNNEI. The ends lost 4 bases at V and 5 bases at J; junction bases unmatched: 6. The CDR3 runs 15 residues. The CDR3 sequence is CASSVSGAGTGELFF. The CDR3 nucleotides are TGTGCCAGCAGTGTTAGCGGGGCAGGGACCGGGGAGCTGTTTTTT.

This rearrangement joins TRBV7-9 to TRBJ1-2; a possible D gene is TRBD1 (6 bases). CDR3 length: 13 residues. The germline V and J ends were trimmed by 6 bases and 7 bases, with 15 bases remaining between them. The germline gives CDR1 SEHNR, CDR2 FQNEAQ (reference sequence). For the CDR3, the DNA is TGTGCCAGCAGTTCTTCAGGGGAAGGTGGCTACACCTTC. Its protein product is CASSSSGEGGYTF.

This chain joins TRBV19 and TRBJ2-1, with 8 bases that match TRBD1. The trim removed 3 bases at V and 6 bases at J, leaving 4 bases unmatched. Per germline, CDR1 LNHDA and CDR2 SQIVND (reference sequence). The CDR3 is made up of 14 amino acids. This CDR3 reads CASSIRGLGNEQFF. In DNA, the CDR3 is TGTGCCAGTAGTATCAGGGGGCTCGGCAATGAGCAGTTCTTC.

This chain uses TRBV6-1 with TRBJ1-2; 9 bases are a match to TRBD1. Germline CDR1 is MNHNS and CDR2 is SASEGT. CDR3 size: 13 residues. The junction had 5 bases not matched to a gene; V was cut back by 8 bases and J by 4 bases. The CDR3 DNA follows: TGTGCCAGCGAGGGACAGGGTAGCTATGGCTACACCTTC. Protein: CASEGQGSYGYTF.

This clone was observed a handful of times. The V gene is TRBV2, the J gene TRBJ1-2; 7 bases are a match to TRBD1. Looked up from germline, CDR1 is SNHLY and CDR2 is FYNNEI. Trimming cost V 6 bases and J 0 bases; bases outside gene matches: 4. The CDR3 has 14 amino acids. The CDR3 region is CASRGQFSNYGYTF. The CDR3 region has the DNA TGTGCCAGCAGGGGACAGTTTTCTAACTATGGCTACACCTTC.

The V and J genes are TRBV5-1 and TRBJ2-3; a possible D gene is TRBD1 (6 bases). V was cut by 5 bases and J by 2 bases, with 12 bases left in between. The germline V gene has CDR1 SGHRS and CDR2 YFSETQ. This CDR3 is 14 amino acids long. DNA for the CDR3: TGCGCCAGCAGGGGGGCAGGCACCACAGATACGCAGTATTTT. Translated, it gives CASRGAGTTDTQYF.

This clone was seen a few times. This chain links TRBV9 with TRBJ2-7; D is unresolved. The CDR3 has 13 residues. Germline CDR1 and CDR2: SGDLS and YYNGEE. With 0 bases removed from V and 5 bases from J, the gap between germline ends came to 9 bases. For the CDR3, the DNA is TGTGCCAGCAGCGTAGGGCCGTACCACGAGCAGTACTTC. It codes for CASSVGPYHEQYF.

The chain carries TRBV5-1 and TRBJ2-7; D gene ambiguous. This CDR3 region has 11 residues. From germline, CDR1 is SGHRS and CDR2 YFSETQ. Trimming cost V 4 bases and J 7 bases, with 9 bases left between them. The CDR3 reads CASSLTAEQYF. The CDR3 DNA follows: TGCGCCAGCAGCCTGACGGCGGAGCAGTACTTC.

The V call is TRBV25-1, the J call TRBJ2-7, with a weak D call TRBD2 (7 bases). Germline V lookup: CDR1 MGHDK, CDR2 SYGVNS. The V and J ends lost 5 bases and 6 bases respectively, with 17 bases between them. The CDR3 extends over 14 amino acids. As DNA, the CDR3 is TGTGCCAGCAGTATTTGGGAGGGGGACGGCGAGCAGTACTTC. Translation gives CASSIWEGDGEQYF.

The V gene is TRBV4-3, the J gene TRBJ2-7; perhaps TRBD1 as D (6 bases). CDR1 LGHNA and CDR2 YSLEER come from the germline V gene. With 0 bases removed from V and 2 bases from J, the gap between germline ends came to 11 bases. The CDR3 is 15 residues long. CDR3 sequence reads: CASSQDWKGAYEQYF. CDR3 nucleotides: TGCGCCAGCAGCCAAGATTGGAAGGGGGCCTACGAGCAGTACTTC.

This chain uses TRBV5-4 with TRBJ1-2, with D perhaps matching TRBD1 (6 bases). The CDR3 loop spans 16 amino acids. Trimming left V 2 bases short and J 4 bases short, with 18 bases between. The germline V gene encodes CDR1 SGHNT and CDR2 YYREEE (reference sequence). Here the CDR3 reads CASSFAGGAVTYGYTF. The CDR3 nucleotides are TGTGCCAGCAGCTTTGCGGGGGGGGCAGTGACCTATGGCTACACCTTC.

V is TRBV12-5 and J is TRBJ2-3; D not resolved. Germline CDR1 is LGHNT and CDR2 is FRNRAP. V dropped 1 base and J dropped 2 bases, with 7 bases sitting between them. The CDR3 loop spans 14 amino acids. For the CDR3, the DNA is TGTGCTAGTGGTTTGGCCACACTCACAGATACGCAGTATTTT. It yields the protein CASGLATLTDTQYF. The full variable domain, in which reference TRBV12-5 and TRBJ2-3 provide the parts outside the CDR3, is DARVTQTPRHKVTEMGQEVTMRCQPILGHNTVFWYRQTMMQGLELLAYFRNRAPLDDSGMPKDRFSAEMPDATLATLKIQPSEPRDSAVYFCASGLATLTDTQYFGPGTRLTVL.

This clone counts as medium-sized. The J gene is TRBJ1-1, the V gene TRBV5-4, with D perhaps TRBD1 (6 bases). This CDR3 region has 13 residues. V lost 1 base, J lost 4 bases, and 8 bases lay in between. Germline V gene sequence: CDR1 SGHNT, CDR2 YYREEE (reference sequence). The CDR3 coding sequence is TGTGCCAGCAGCTTGAGAGGGGGCACTGAAGCTTTCTTT. It specifies CASSLRGGTEAFF.

The chain uses TRBV27 and TRBJ2-6, with TRBD1 matching 9 bases. The CDR3 contains 17 residues. Germline CDR1 and CDR2: MNHEY and SMNVEV (reference sequence). The J segment lost 3 bases and the V segment lost 3 bases, leaving 6 bases of the junction unmatched. CDR3 in amino acids: CASSFNRGLYGANVLTF. Here the CDR3 DNA reads TGTGCCAGCAGTTTTAACAGGGGGCTTTATGGGGCCAACGTCCTGACTTTC. Complete variable domain (other parts from reference TRBV27 and TRBJ2-6): EAQVTQNPRYLITVTGKKLTVTCSQNMNHEYMSWYRQDPGLGLRQIYYSMNVEVTDKGDVPEGYKVSRKEKRNFPLILESPSPNQTSLYFCASSFNRGLYGANVLTFGAGSRLTVL.

The rearrangement joins TRBV9 to TRBJ1-2; D gene unclear. Trimming left V 1 base short and J 12 bases short, with 13 bases between. Per germline, CDR1 SGDLS and CDR2 YYNGEE. The CDR3 contains 12 residues. The CDR3 reads CASSVPGVEDTF. In DNA, the CDR3 is TGTGCCAGCAGCGTACCGGGAGTCGAAGACACCTTC. The entire variable domain, with the rest obtained from reference TRBV9 and TRBJ1-2, is as follows: DSGVTQTPKHLITATGQRVTLRCSPRSGDLSVYWYQQSLDQGLQFLIQYYNGEERAKGNILERFSAQQFPDLHSELNLSSLELGDSALYFCASSVPGVEDTFGSGTRLTVV.

The CDR3 protein is CASSPGQGQSRETQYF. CDR3 sequence (DNA): TGCGCCAGCAGCCCCGGACAGGGCCAAAGCAGGGAGACCCAGTACTTC. The gene calls are TRBV5-1 and TRBJ2-5, with 8 positions matching TRBD1. The germline gives CDR1 SGHRS, CDR2 YFSETQ. The CDR3 has 16 amino acids. V trimming: 4 bases; J trimming: 5 bases; junction bases outside the gene matches: 13. The complete variable domain, with remaining parts taken from reference TRBV5-1 and TRBJ2-5, reads KAGVTQTPRYLIKTRGQQVTLSCSPISGHRSVSWYQQTPGQGLQFLFEYFSETQRNKGNFPGRFSGRQFSNSRSEMNVSTLELGDSALYLCASSPGQGQSRETQYFGPGTRLLVL.